Shown below are 7 T cell receptor beta chains from a single sample sequenced in a study of radiation and T cells in renal cell carcinoma. Assay: immunoSEQ multiplex PCR; the TCRdb copy retains only in-frame clones and omits some. The sample lists under 100,000 clones, around 84% occurring once. Time point defined: blood 4 weeks post-SBRT, at nephrectomy. The treatment was: 15 Gy SBRT to primary tumor, nephrectomy 4 weeks later. Sequenced material: blood, taken from a patient whose treatment included radiotherapy and nephrectomy. Receptor source: a man aged 55-75 years with renal cell carcinoma.

This clone was recorded once. The chain couples TRBV9 to TRBJ1-1; the D is unclear. Per the germline V gene, CDR1 is SGDLS and CDR2 is YYNGEE. The CDR3 is made up of 14 amino acids. Trimming took off 4 bases at V and 5 bases at J, with 15 bases between the two ends. Written as DNA, the CDR3 is TGTGCCAGCAGCCGTGTCCGGACCGTTACTGAAGCTTTCTTT. This encodes CASSRVRTVTEAFF. The full variable domain, with the rest looked up from reference TRBV9 and TRBJ1-1, is DSGVTQTPKHLITATGQRVTLRCSPRSGDLSVYWYQQSLDQGLQFLIQYYNGEERAKGNILERFSAQQFPDLHSELNLSSLELGDSALYFCASSRVRTVTEAFFGQGTRLTVV.

The rearrangement uses TRBV28 and TRBJ2-7; D is perhaps TRBD2 (6 bases). This CDR3 is built from 16 residues. V was clipped by 6 bases and J by 2 bases, with 20 bases between them. Germline V lookup: CDR1 MDHEN, CDR2 SYDVKM. The CDR3 sequence: CASRAGGDWAPYEQYF. CDR3 in DNA: TGTGCCAGCAGGGCCGGTGGGGACTGGGCCCCCTACGAGCAGTACTTC.

The chain couples TRBV4-2 to TRBJ2-2; 7 bases are a match to TRBD1. Germline loops: CDR1 LGHNA, CDR2 YNFKEQ. V was pared by 5 bases and J by 1 base, with 10 bases of the junction left unmatched. The length of the CDR3 is 17 residues. CDR3 loop: CASSEAHDRVNTGELFF. The CDR3 DNA reads TGTGCCAGCAGCGAAGCCCACGACAGGGTGAACACCGGGGAGCTGTTTTTT.

The V call is TRBV2, the J call TRBJ1-5, with D possibly being TRBD1 (5 bases). Trimming stripped 3 bases from V and 7 bases from J, with 22 bases between. This CDR3 contains 17 residues. The germline V gene has CDR1 SNHLY and CDR2 FYNNEI. The CDR3 loop reads CASSESWGRVLSQPQHF. CDR3 bases: TGTGCCAGCAGTGAGTCCTGGGGCAGGGTTTTAAGCCAGCCCCAGCATTTT. The full variable domain, with the rest looked up from reference TRBV2 and TRBJ1-5, is EPEVTQTPSHQVTQMGQEVILRCVPISNHLYFYWYRQILGQKVEFLVSFYNNEISEKSEIFDDQFSVERPDGSNFTLKIRSTKLEDSAMYFCASSESWGRVLSQPQHFGDGTRLSIL.

V and J are TRBV2 and TRBJ2-3; 8 nucleotides match TRBD1. The CDR3 runs to 14 residues. The germline CDR1 and CDR2 sequences are SNHLY and FYNNEI. Trimming removed 5 bases from V and 1 base from J; junction bases left unmatched: 2. The CDR3 coding sequence is TGTGCCAGCAGTATGACAGGGGGCACAGATACGCAGTATTTT. Its translation is CASSMTGGTDTQYF. Together with reference TRBV2 and TRBJ2-3, the CDR3 gives the full variable domain: EPEVTQTPSHQVTQMGQEVILRCVPISNHLYFYWYRQILGQKVEFLVSFYNNEISEKSEIFDDQFSVERPDGSNFTLKIRSTKLEDSAMYFCASSMTGGTDTQYFGPGTRLTVL.

The V call is TRBV4-1, the J call TRBJ2-1, with TRBD2 identical over 11 bases. Trimming at V came to 3 bases and at J to 5 bases, leaving 6 bases not matched to a gene. The germline V gene has CDR1 MGHRA and CDR2 YSYEKL. The CDR3 spans 16 residues. The CDR3 is CASSQHPGLADNEQFF. DNA for the CDR3: TGCGCCAGCAGCCAGCATCCGGGACTAGCGGACAATGAGCAGTTCTTC.

V gene TRBV19 combines with J gene TRBJ2-5; D perhaps matches TRBD2 (6 bases). Germline assignment: CDR1 LNHDA and CDR2 SQIVND (reference sequence). There are 14 residues in the CDR3. V was clipped by 3 bases and J by 9 bases, with 17 bases between them. The CDR3 loop is CASSMDRDFWPQYF. In DNA form, the CDR3 reads TGTGCCAGTAGTATGGACCGGGACTTCTGGCCCCAGTACTTC.